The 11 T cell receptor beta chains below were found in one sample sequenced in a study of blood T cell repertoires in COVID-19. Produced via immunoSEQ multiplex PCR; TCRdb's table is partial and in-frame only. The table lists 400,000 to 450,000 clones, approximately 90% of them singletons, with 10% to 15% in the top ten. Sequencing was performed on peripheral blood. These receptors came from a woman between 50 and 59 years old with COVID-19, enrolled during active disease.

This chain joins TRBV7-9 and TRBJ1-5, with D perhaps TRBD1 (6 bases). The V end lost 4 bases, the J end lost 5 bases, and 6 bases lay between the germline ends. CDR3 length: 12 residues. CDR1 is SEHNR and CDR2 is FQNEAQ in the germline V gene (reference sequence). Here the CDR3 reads CASSSGDQPQHF. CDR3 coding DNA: TGTGCCAGCAGCTCAGGGGATCAGCCCCAGCATTTT.

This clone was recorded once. CDR3 residues: CASSLGQGETQYF. The CDR3, as DNA: TGTGCCAGCAGTCTAGGACAGGGGGAGACCCAGTACTTC. This chain links TRBV6-5 with TRBJ2-5, with TRBD1 identical over 9 bases. CDR1 is MNHEY and CDR2 is SVGAGI in the germline V gene. The CDR3 contains 13 residues. J gave up 5 bases and V 5 bases, and 3 bases lay outside the gene matches.

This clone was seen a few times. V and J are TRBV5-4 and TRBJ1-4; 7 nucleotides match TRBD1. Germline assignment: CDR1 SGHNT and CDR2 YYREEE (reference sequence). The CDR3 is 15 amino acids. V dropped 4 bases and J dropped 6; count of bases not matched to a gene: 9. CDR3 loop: CASSLEQGLYEKLFF. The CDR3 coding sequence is TGTGCCAGCAGCCTAGAACAGGGGTTGTATGAAAAACTGTTTTTT.

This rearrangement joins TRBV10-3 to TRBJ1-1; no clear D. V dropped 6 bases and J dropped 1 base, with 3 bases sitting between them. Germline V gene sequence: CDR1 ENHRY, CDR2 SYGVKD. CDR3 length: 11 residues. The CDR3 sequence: CAISKNTEAFF. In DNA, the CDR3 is TGTGCCATCAGCAAGAACACTGAAGCTTTCTTT.

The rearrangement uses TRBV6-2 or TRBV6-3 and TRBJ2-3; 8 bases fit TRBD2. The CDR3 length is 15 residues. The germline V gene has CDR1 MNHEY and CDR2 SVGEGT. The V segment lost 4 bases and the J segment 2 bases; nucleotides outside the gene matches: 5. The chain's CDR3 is CASSSAGASTDTQYF. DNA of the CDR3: TGTGCCAGCAGTTCAGCGGGGGCCTCCACAGATACGCAGTATTTT.

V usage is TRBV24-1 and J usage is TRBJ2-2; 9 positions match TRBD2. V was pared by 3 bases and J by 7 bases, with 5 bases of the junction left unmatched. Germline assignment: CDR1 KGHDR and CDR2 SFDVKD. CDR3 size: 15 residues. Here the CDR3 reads CATSDPSGAIGELFF. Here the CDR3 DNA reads TGTGCCACCAGTGATCCTAGCGGGGCTATCGGGGAGCTGTTTTTT.

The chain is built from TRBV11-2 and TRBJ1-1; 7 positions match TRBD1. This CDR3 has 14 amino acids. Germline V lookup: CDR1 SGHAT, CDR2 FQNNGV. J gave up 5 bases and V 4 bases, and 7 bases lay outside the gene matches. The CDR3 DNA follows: TGTGCCAGCAGCTGGGAACCAGGGGGTACTGAAGCTTTCTTT. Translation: CASSWEPGGTEAFF.

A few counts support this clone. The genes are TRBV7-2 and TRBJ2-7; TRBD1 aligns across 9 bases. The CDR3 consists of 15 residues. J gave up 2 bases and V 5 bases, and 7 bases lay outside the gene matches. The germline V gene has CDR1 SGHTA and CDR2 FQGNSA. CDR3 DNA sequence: TGTGCCAGCAGCCAAACCGGGACAGGGACCTACGAGCAGTACTTC. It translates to CASSQTGTGTYEQYF.

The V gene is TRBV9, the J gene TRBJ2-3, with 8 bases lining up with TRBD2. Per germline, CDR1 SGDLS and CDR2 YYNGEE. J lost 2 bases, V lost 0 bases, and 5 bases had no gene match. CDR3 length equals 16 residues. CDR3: CASSVGIAGTTDTQYF. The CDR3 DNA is TGTGCCAGCAGCGTAGGAATAGCGGGGACCACAGATACGCAGTATTTT.

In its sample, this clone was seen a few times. Here the CDR3 reads CASSLAQHNEQFF. The CDR3 DNA follows: TGTGCCAGCAGCTTAGCACAGCACAATGAGCAGTTCTTC. The rearrangement uses TRBV7-9 and TRBJ2-1; D ambiguous. CDR3 size: 13 residues. V shed 0 bases and J shed 5 bases, with 5 bases lying between them. Per germline, CDR1 SEHNR and CDR2 FQNEAQ (reference sequence).

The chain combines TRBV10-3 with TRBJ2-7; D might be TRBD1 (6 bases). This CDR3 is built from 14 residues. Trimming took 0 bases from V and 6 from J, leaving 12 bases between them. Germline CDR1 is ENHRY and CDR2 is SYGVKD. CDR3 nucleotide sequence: TGTGCCATCAGTGAGTCGCCAGGGGTGGGCGAGCAGTACTTC. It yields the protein CAISESPGVGEQYF.